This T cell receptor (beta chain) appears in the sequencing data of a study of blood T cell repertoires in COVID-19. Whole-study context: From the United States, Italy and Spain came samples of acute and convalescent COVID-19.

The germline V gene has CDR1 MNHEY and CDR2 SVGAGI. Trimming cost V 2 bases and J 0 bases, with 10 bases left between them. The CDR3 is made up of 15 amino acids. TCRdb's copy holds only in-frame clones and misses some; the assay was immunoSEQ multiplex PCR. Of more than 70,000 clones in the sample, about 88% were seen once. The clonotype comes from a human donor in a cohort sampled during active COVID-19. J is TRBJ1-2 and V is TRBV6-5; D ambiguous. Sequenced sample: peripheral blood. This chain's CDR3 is CASSYVGAANYGYTF. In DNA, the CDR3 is TGTGCCAGCAGTTACGTCGGTGCGGCTAACTATGGCTACACCTTC.